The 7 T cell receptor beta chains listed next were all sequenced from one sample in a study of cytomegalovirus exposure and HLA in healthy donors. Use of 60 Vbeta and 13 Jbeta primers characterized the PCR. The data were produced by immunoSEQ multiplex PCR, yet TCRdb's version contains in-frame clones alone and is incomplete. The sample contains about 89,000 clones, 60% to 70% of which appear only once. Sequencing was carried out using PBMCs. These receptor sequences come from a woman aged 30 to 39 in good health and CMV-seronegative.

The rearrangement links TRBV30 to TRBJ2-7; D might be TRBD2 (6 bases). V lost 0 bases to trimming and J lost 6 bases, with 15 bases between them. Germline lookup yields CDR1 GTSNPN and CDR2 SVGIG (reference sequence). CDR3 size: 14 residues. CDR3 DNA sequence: TGTGCCTGGAGTGTACCCGGGGGTCGGATCGAGCAGTACTTC. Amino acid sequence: CAWSVPGGRIEQYF.

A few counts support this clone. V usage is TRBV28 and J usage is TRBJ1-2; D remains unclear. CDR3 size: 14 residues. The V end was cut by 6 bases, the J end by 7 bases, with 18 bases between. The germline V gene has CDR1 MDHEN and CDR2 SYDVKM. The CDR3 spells CASSPVGGMGGYTF. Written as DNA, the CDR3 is TGTGCCAGCAGCCCTGTGGGCGGGATGGGTGGCTACACCTTC.

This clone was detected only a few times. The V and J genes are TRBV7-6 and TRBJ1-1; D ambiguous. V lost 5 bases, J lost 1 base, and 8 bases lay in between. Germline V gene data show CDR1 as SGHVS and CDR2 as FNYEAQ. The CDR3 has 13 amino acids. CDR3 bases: TGTGCCAGCAGCATTACAGCGAACACTGAAGCTTTCTTT. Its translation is CASSITANTEAFF.

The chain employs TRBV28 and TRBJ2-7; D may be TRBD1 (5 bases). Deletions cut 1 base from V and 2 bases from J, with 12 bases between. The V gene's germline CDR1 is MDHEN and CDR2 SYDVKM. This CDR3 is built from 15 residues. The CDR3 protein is CASSLYWGSTYEQYF. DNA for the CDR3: TGTGCCAGCAGTTTATATTGGGGCTCTACCTACGAGCAGTACTTC.

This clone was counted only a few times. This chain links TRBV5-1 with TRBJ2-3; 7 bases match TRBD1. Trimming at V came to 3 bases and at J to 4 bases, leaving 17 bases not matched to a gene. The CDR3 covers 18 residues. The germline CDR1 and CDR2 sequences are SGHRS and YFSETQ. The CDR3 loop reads CASSSPVKGARRSDTQYF. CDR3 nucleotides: TGCGCCAGCAGCTCGCCGGTTAAGGGGGCGCGGAGGTCAGATACGCAGTATTTT.

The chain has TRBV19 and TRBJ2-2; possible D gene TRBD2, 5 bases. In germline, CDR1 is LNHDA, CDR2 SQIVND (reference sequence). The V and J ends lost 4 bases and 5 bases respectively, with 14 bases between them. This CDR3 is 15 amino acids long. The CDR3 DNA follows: TGTGCCAGTAGTAAAAAGGGATCGGGGACCGGGGAGCTGTTTTTT. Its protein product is CASSKKGSGTGELFF. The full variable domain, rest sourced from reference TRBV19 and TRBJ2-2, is DGGITQSPKYLFRKEGQNVTLSCEQNLNHDAMYWYRQDPGQGLRLIYYSQIVNDFQKGDIAEGYSVSREKKESFPLTVTSAQKNPTAFYLCASSKKGSGTGELFFGEGSRLTVL.

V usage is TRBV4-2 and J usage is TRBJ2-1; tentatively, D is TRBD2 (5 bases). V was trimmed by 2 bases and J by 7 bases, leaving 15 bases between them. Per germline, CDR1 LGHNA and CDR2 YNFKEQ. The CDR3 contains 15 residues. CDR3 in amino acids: CASSQSGRGLNEQFF. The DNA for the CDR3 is TGTGCCAGCAGCCAATCGGGTCGGGGTTTAAATGAGCAGTTCTTC.